These 27 T cell receptor beta chains share one sample of origin, sequenced in a study of control samples from healthy donors and cancer patients. Repertoires were generated with immunoSEQ multiplex PCR, while TCRdb's copy carries only in-frame clones and drops some. The sample yields more than 95,000 clones, 93% seen once. The specimen was blood. Receptor source: a man aged 25 to 45 in good health.

This clone was observed once. The chain links TRBV14 to TRBJ2-3, with D perhaps matching TRBD1 (6 bases). Germline CDR1 is SGHDN and CDR2 is FVKESK. With 4 bases removed from V and 2 bases from J, the gap between germline ends came to 13 bases. CDR3 length: 15 amino acids. This CDR3 is CASSPPDSYTDTQYF. CDR3 in DNA: TGTGCCAGCAGCCCTCCGGACAGTTACACAGATACGCAGTATTTT. Combining the CDR3 with reference TRBV14 and TRBJ2-3 gives the whole variable domain EAGVTQFPSHSVIEKGQTVTLRCDPISGHDNLYWYRRVMGKEIKFLLHFVKESKQDESGMPNNRFLAERTGGTYSTLKVQPAELEDSGVYFCASSPPDSYTDTQYFGPGTRLTVL.

This rearrangement joins TRBV27 to TRBJ1-2; 9 bases match TRBD1. Looked up from germline, CDR1 is MNHEY and CDR2 is SMNVEV (reference sequence). This CDR3 comprises 12 residues. V dropped 8 bases and J dropped 8; count of bases not matched to a gene: 6. CDR3 DNA: TGTGCCAGCTATGGACAGGGGCCGGGCTACACCTTC. This codes for CASYGQGPGYTF.

The chain uses TRBV18 and TRBJ2-1, with 10 positions matching TRBD1. Germline trimming cut 5 bases from V and 7 bases from J; bases unmatched to any gene: 11. Per the germline V gene, CDR1 is KGHSH and CDR2 is LQKENI. The CDR3 totals 16 residues. The CDR3 sequence: CASSGVWTGGRNEQFF. DNA of the CDR3: TGTGCCAGCTCAGGAGTGTGGACAGGGGGACGGAATGAGCAGTTCTTC.

J is TRBJ2-5 and V is TRBV6-2 or TRBV6-3; 13 bases map to TRBD2. V shed 7 bases and J 6 bases; nucleotides not matched to a gene: 8. The CDR3 consists of 15 residues. Germline V CDR1 and CDR2: MNHEY, SVGEGT. This CDR3 reads CASTPTSGGGQTQYF. The CDR3 DNA is TGTGCCAGCACCCCCACTAGCGGGGGGGGACAGACCCAGTACTTC.

The chain couples TRBV5-1 to TRBJ2-7; D possibly corresponds to TRBD2 (5 bases). V lost 3 bases, J lost 7 bases, and 14 bases lay in between. The CDR3 length is 13 residues. Germline CDR1 and CDR2: SGHRS and YFSETQ. CDR3 sequence reads: CASSWASRGEQYF. CDR3 nucleotides: TGCGCCAGCAGCTGGGCCTCACGAGGGGAGCAGTACTTC. Combining the CDR3 with reference TRBV5-1 and TRBJ2-7 gives the whole variable domain KAGVTQTPRYLIKTRGQQVTLSCSPISGHRSVSWYQQTPGQGLQFLFEYFSETQRNKGNFPGRFSGRQFSNSRSEMNVSTLELGDSALYLCASSWASRGEQYFGPGTRLTVT.

V gene TRBV5-5 combines with J gene TRBJ1-4; D is unclear. The CDR3 totals 18 residues. Germline CDR1 and CDR2: SGHKS and YYEKEE (reference sequence). Trimming took off 4 bases at V and 0 bases at J, with 19 bases between the two ends. The CDR3 DNA reads as TGTGCCAGCAGCCTACACGGGCCTCTGTCTGCAACTAATGAAAAACTGTTTTTT. As protein: CASSLHGPLSATNEKLFF.

This clone has a single count. The rearrangement uses TRBV6-2 or TRBV6-3 and TRBJ2-7; the D is unclear. The germline V gene has CDR1 MNHEY and CDR2 SVGEGT. The CDR3 runs 12 residues. V was shortened by 2 bases and J by 3 bases, with 5 bases between the two germline ends. The CDR3 DNA sequence: TGTGCCAGCAGTTACCCCAGCTACGAGCAGTACTTC. Protein sequence: CASSYPSYEQYF.

The gene calls are TRBV5-6 and TRBJ1-3; TRBD1 is a possible D gene (5 bases). Trimming took 0 bases from V and 0 from J, leaving 16 bases between them. Germline V gene lookup returns CDR1 SGHDT and CDR2 YYEEEE. This CDR3 contains 18 residues. The CDR3 bases are TGTGCCAGCAGCTTGGGGGCTTCCGGCAGGGCCTCTGGAAACACCATATATTTT. It translates to CASSLGASGRASGNTIYF.

The V call is TRBV6-5, the J call TRBJ1-5, with no clear D. Trimming cost V 6 bases and J 7 bases, with 13 bases left between them. Germline assignment: CDR1 MNHEY and CDR2 SVGAGI. The CDR3 has 13 residues. The CDR3 reads CASRNGGNQPQHF. The CDR3 nucleotides are TGTGCCAGCAGGAATGGAGGGAACCAGCCCCAGCATTTT.

This sequence joins TRBV19 and TRBJ1-2; D perhaps matches TRBD1 (6 bases). The CDR3 totals 15 residues. Germline assignment: CDR1 LNHDA and CDR2 SQIVND (reference sequence). Trimming removed 4 bases from V and 4 bases from J, with 16 bases in between. CDR3 residues: CASSTKTTGFYGYTF. The CDR3 DNA sequence: TGTGCCAGTAGTACCAAAACGACAGGATTCTATGGCTACACCTTC.

This clone was counted once. The chain carries TRBV2 and TRBJ1-4; D uncertain. Trimming removed 4 bases from V and 4 bases from J, with 7 bases in between. The CDR3 has 13 residues. The germline V gene has CDR1 SNHLY and CDR2 FYNNEI. The CDR3 region is CASSGSFNEKLFF. The CDR3 DNA reads as TGTGCCAGCAGTGGGAGTTTTAATGAAAAACTGTTTTTT.

V gene TRBV25-1 combines with J gene TRBJ1-6; D call uncertain. CDR1 and CDR2 from the germline V gene are MGHDK and SYGVNS. This CDR3 comprises 13 residues. Between the trimmed V and J ends, which lost 7 bases and 6 bases, there was a span of 10 bases. CDR3 loop: CASTRHANSPLHF. The CDR3 DNA reads TGTGCCAGCACAAGACACGCTAATTCACCCCTCCACTTT.

The CDR3: CATSDLKQGAVVNEQFF. CDR3 nucleotide sequence: TGTGCCACCAGTGATCTGAAACAGGGGGCTGTAGTCAATGAGCAGTTCTTC. The chain uses TRBV24-1 and TRBJ2-1; 9 positions match TRBD1. Germline trimming cut 3 bases from V and 6 bases from J; bases unmatched to any gene: 11. The germline V gene encodes CDR1 KGHDR and CDR2 SFDVKD. This CDR3 has 17 residues.

The chain joins TRBV6-5 to TRBJ2-5; perhaps D is TRBD1 or TRBD2 (5 bases each). The V and J ends lost 6 bases and 1 base respectively, with 15 bases between them. CDR3 length equals 15 residues. Germline values: CDR1 MNHEY, CDR2 SVGAGI. The CDR3 here is CASSQGVAGQETQYF. CDR3 DNA sequence: TGTGCCAGCAGCCAAGGGGTTGCGGGCCAAGAGACCCAGTACTTC.

The V and J genes are TRBV7-3 and TRBJ2-2, with D hard to call. V gave up 5 bases and J gave up 8 bases, with 21 bases separating them. Germline CDR1 and CDR2: SGHTA and FQGTGA. The CDR3 sequence is 16 residues long. CDR3 protein: CASSLRLSLGLGELFF. CDR3 in DNA: TGTGCCAGCAGCCTACGACTGAGTTTGGGTTTGGGGGAGCTGTTTTTT.

J is TRBJ2-5 and V is TRBV10-3; D is unresolved. Germline V gives CDR1 ENHRY, CDR2 SYGVKD. Trimming removed 7 bases at V and 3 bases at J, with 6 bases between. The CDR3 has 11 residues. The CDR3 sequence is CAIKAEETQYF. The CDR3 DNA is TGTGCCATCAAGGCGGAAGAGACCCAGTACTTC.

This chain uses TRBV11-1 with TRBJ2-7; D is unclear. Germline V CDR1 and CDR2: SGHAT, FQDESV (reference sequence). There are 14 residues in the CDR3. The ends were cut back, 6 bases at V and 6 bases at J, with 18 bases in the middle. The CDR3 DNA follows: TGTGCCAGCAGGGCTCCGACGGGCGGTGGCGAGCAGTACTTC. Amino acids: CASRAPTGGGEQYF.

The chain couples TRBV27 to TRBJ1-2; TRBD1 might be the D (6 bases). V was clipped by 5 bases and J by 1 base, with 14 bases between them. In germline, CDR1 is MNHEY, CDR2 SMNVEV (reference sequence). This CDR3 has 15 amino acids. This CDR3 reads CASSTQGWSNYGYTF. CDR3 DNA: TGTGCCAGCAGTACACAGGGTTGGAGTAACTATGGCTACACCTTC.

The chain recombines TRBV2 with TRBJ2-7; D remains unclear. CDR3 length equals 11 residues. CDR1 and CDR2 from the germline V gene are SNHLY and FYNNEI. Trimming took off 8 bases at V and 6 bases at J, with 11 bases between the two ends. In nucleotides, the CDR3 is TGTGCCAGCGAGTTGGCGATCGAGCAGTACTTC. Protein sequence: CASELAIEQYF.

The V gene is TRBV7-2, the J gene TRBJ2-3; D is undetermined. With 1 base removed from V and 5 bases from J, the gap between germline ends came to 1 base. CDR3 size: 11 residues. CDR1 is SGHTA and CDR2 is FQGNSA in the germline V gene. CDR3 bases: TGTGCCAGCAGCTTAGAAGATACGCAGTATTTT. It yields the protein CASSLEDTQYF.

The chain combines TRBV27 with TRBJ1-2; TRBD1 aligns across 9 bases. V lost 5 bases to trimming and J lost 4 bases; unmatched junction nucleotides: 8. CDR3 length equals 15 residues. Germline CDR1 reads MNHEY; CDR2 reads SMNVEV (reference sequence). Here the CDR3 reads CASSPQQGAGYGYTF. CDR3 DNA sequence: TGTGCCAGCAGTCCACAACAGGGGGCAGGCTATGGCTACACCTTC.

This clone was picked up a small number of times. The V call is TRBV6-5, the J call TRBJ1-2; perhaps TRBD1 as D (5 bases). CDR1 and CDR2 from the germline V gene are MNHEY and SVGAGI. Trimming removed 4 bases from V and 4 bases from J, with 19 bases in between. The CDR3 runs 16 residues. The DNA of the CDR3 is TGTGCCAGCAGTTCTACCCCTACGGGACTACTCTATGGCTACACCTTC. Amino acid sequence: CASSSTPTGLLYGYTF.

This chain joins TRBV27 and TRBJ1-5; D remains unclear. The V gene lost 0 bases and the J gene lost 4 bases, with 4 bases spanning the gap. The CDR3 is 13 residues long. From germline, CDR1 is MNHEY and CDR2 SMNVEV (reference sequence). The CDR3 region has the DNA TGTGCCAGCAGTTTATCGGTAAATCAGCCCCAGCATTTT. This translates into CASSLSVNQPQHF.

This chain uses TRBV6-1 with TRBJ1-2; a weak D match, TRBD1 (6 bases). Germline values: CDR1 MNHNS, CDR2 SASEGT. The CDR3 spans 15 residues. V was clipped by 2 bases and J by 0 bases, with 10 bases between them. The CDR3 nucleotides are TGTGCCAGCAGTGAATACACAGGGCCTAACTATGGCTACACCTTC. Its protein product is CASSEYTGPNYGYTF.

V usage is TRBV11-3 and J usage is TRBJ2-3, with 7 bases fitting TRBD2. The CDR3 sequence is 16 residues long. Trimming removed 1 base from V and 2 bases from J; junction bases left unmatched: 6. The V gene's germline CDR1 is SGHNT and CDR2 YENEEA. The CDR3 nucleotides read TGTGCCAGCAGCTTAGGGGAGCGGGGTTACACAGATACGCAGTATTTT. This codes for CASSLGERGYTDTQYF. Based on the CDR3 plus reference TRBV11-3 and TRBJ2-3, the full variable domain is EAGVVQSPRYKIIEKKQPVAFWCNPISGHNTLYWYLQNLGQGPELLIRYENEEAVDDSQLPKDRFSAERLKGVDSTLKIQPAELGDSAVYLCASSLGERGYTDTQYFGPGTRLTVL.

The rearrangement joins TRBV15 to TRBJ1-1; D might be TRBD1 (5 bases). Germline V gene data show CDR1 as LNHNV and CDR2 as YYDKDF (reference sequence). Trimming left V 7 bases short and J 0 bases short, with 9 bases between. The CDR3 is made up of 13 amino acids. The CDR3 spells CATKGDLNTEAFF. CDR3 nucleotide sequence: TGTGCCACCAAAGGGGATTTGAACACTGAAGCTTTCTTT.

V gene TRBV18 combines with J gene TRBJ2-1; tentatively, D is TRBD2 (6 bases). Germline assignment: CDR1 KGHSH and CDR2 LQKENI. Trimming shortened V by 6 bases and J by 9 bases, and 15 bases separated the two germline ends. This CDR3 region has 13 residues. CDR3 sequence reads: CASSRDSLGEQFF. The CDR3 nucleotides are TGTGCCAGCTCGCGGGACTCTCTAGGTGAGCAGTTCTTC.